This TCR beta chain comes out of a study of beta chain features in type 1 diabetes (dated by TCRdb to between 2017 and 2018). Some background on the complete study: Patients and healthy donors did not differ in mean age, gender distribution, total cell number or subset yield. Regulatory and stem cell-like memory subsets were obtained from only 8 patients and roughly eight healthy donors, while naive and central memory subsets were obtained from all 30 or so donors. A total of 90 million to 120 million sorted cells were examined across all samples, and a strong correlation was observed between cell number per subset and RNA yield. The study compared TCRB repertoires of sorted circulating CD4+ T cell subsets between recently diagnosed type 1 diabetes patients and matched healthy donors.

The High Capacity cDNA Reverse Transcription Kit was used to reverse transcribe all of the isolated RNA, meaning that expressed TCRB transcripts were what got sequenced. Naive, central memory and regulatory T cell samples underwent deep immunoSEQ sequencing, averaging about 3.57 million total reads per sample. Sorted cells were lysed in RLT buffer, and RNA was extracted using DNase-treated RNeasy Micro or Mini kits according to cell number. To prevent cross-contamination, each cell subset was processed individually, whereas patient and healthy donor samples were processed jointly. TCRB sequences were amplified from cDNA with the immunoSEQ multiplex PCR, producing 87-bp fragments spanning the CDR3 region. Sequencing of the amplicons was performed on the Illumina HiSeq platform. For the original study's pipeline: Synthetic template baselines were used to correct PCR bias computationally, reads within Hamming distance 2 were collapsed together, and singletons that could not be merged were discarded. Reads were aligned to IMGT to assign V, D and J genes, CDR3 length, and insertions or deletions at six rearrangement sites. Within each subset, clonotype counts were normalized to sorted cell number, after which true diversity and Gini coefficients were computed with the tcR R package. Repertoire sharing was quantified using the overlap coefficient calculated on TCRB nucleotide sequences. As a proxy for the pre-selection repertoire, out-of-frame TCRB sequences from naive cells were analyzed. TCRdb holds this immuneACCESS table with in-frame rearrangements only. Some clones are missing; in checked studies, unresolved V genes explain under half, and the rest has no known cause. That table furnishes V, J and clone size, whereas the DNA furnished D and trimming. Counted in this sample were 250,000 or so clones; about a fifth of them appeared once. The top ten constitute around 0.028% of the sample.

What the work shows at the level of the full study, not this receptor alone: The naive, central memory and regulatory TCRB repertoires appeared to resemble one another more closely among patients than among healthy donors. A moderate but significant shortening of TCRB CDR3 length was observed in type 1 diabetes patients in all four CD4+ subsets. Because the HLA sub-analyses included only small numbers of individuals, any influence of HLA type on TCRB rearrangement was left unresolved. Because cDNA rather than genomic DNA was sequenced, highly expressing activated cells could have been over-represented, although no difference in activation and CD3 levels was found between groups. PCR may preferentially amplify shorter templates, but because patient and control samples were amplified and corrected together, any resulting skew would affect both groups equally. At VDJ recombination sites, type 1 diabetes patients had fewer insertions and more deleted nucleotides, which implies abnormalities in thymic rearrangement.

The CDR3 spans 14 residues, from the cysteine through the phenylalanine. Kept here is only the CDR3 DNA, which spans 42 bases and is read in frame from base 1. Taken from the germline V gene, the CDR1 and CDR2 loops are SNHLY and FYNNEI. V and J are truncated by 4 bases and 8 bases respectively, leaving an intervening sequence of 15 bases. A single peripheral blood draw of about 116 mL on average was collected from each donor into heparinised tubes. Using a panel that included CD45RO, CCR7, CD25, CD127, CD95 and CD27, naive, central memory, regulatory and stem cell-like memory CD4+ T cells were sorted on a BD FACSAria II. Every sorted population had a purity above 95%. PBMCs were isolated immediately by Lymphoprep density gradient centrifugation and stained directly without culture. Samples were stained and sorted in pairs, with one healthy donor and one patient per experiment, so that batch effects were minimized.

Note on this clone: Its target antigen remains unknown. No base quality information exists; no much larger clone differs at one position.

Material: naive CD4+ T cells from blood. The cell subset or site label here, explained by the study, means: true naive CD4+ T cells. The source is a woman in her 40s with type 1 diabetes. The chain was built from TRBV2 and TRBJ2-1; TRBD2 is a weak D gene call, 5 bases matching. Here is the DNA: TGTGCCAGCAGTGGATCGGTAGGGCGGGATGAGCAGTTCTTC. It encodes CASSGSVGRDEQFF.